The source of this T cell receptor (beta chain) is a study of T-cell reconstitution after alpha-beta-depleted transplantation in children. Regarding the study as a whole: Roughly two months post-transplant, alpha-beta T cells reportedly originated from several hundred graft clones that had expanded. The high TCRbeta diversity at day 60 in some patients came from surviving recipient T cells and thymic progenitors. It was newly produced T cells that mostly accounted for T-cell counts and diversity one year after transplant.

Looked up from germline, CDR1 is DFQATT and CDR2 is SNEGSKA (reference sequence). Trimming cost V 3 bases and J 2 bases, with 18 bases left between them. The CDR3 loop spans 16 amino acids. Unique molecular identifiers were built into the TCRbeta library. TCRdb called the PCR reads again in MiXCR, with one record for every CDR3 protein. The data hold around 500,000 distinct CDR3 sequences, with 20% to 25% observed a single time. This clonotype has a count of ten or more. Antigen: not known. The sample consisted of PBMCs, mostly from graft donor cells, taken 360 days after TCRalphabeta/CD19-depleted stem cell transplant. The clonotype comes from a boy in the first two years of life who had a stem cell transplant for acute myeloid leukemia, so the T cells may come from the graft donor. The genes are TRBV20-1 and TRBJ2-3; D possibly corresponds to TRBD2 (6 bases). The CDR3 coding sequence is TGCAGTGCTAGCGGGGGTGCTTCCACTAACACAGATACGCAGTATTTT. Protein sequence: CSASGGASTNTDTQYF.